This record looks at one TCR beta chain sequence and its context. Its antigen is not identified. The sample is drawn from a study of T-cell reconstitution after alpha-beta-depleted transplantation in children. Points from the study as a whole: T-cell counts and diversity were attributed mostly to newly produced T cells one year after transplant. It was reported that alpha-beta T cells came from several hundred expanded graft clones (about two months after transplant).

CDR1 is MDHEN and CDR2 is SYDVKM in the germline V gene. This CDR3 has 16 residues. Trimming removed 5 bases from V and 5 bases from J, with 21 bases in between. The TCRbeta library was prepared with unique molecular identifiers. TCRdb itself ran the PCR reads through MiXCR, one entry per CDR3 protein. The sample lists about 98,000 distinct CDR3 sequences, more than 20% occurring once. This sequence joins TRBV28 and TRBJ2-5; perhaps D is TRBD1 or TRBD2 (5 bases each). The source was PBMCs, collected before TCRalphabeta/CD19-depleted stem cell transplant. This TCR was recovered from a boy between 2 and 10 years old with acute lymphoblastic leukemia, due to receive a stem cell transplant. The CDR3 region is CASSPYLGSGRETQYF. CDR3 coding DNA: TGTGCCAGCAGTCCATACCTGGGGTCGGGGCGGGAGACCCAGTACTTC.